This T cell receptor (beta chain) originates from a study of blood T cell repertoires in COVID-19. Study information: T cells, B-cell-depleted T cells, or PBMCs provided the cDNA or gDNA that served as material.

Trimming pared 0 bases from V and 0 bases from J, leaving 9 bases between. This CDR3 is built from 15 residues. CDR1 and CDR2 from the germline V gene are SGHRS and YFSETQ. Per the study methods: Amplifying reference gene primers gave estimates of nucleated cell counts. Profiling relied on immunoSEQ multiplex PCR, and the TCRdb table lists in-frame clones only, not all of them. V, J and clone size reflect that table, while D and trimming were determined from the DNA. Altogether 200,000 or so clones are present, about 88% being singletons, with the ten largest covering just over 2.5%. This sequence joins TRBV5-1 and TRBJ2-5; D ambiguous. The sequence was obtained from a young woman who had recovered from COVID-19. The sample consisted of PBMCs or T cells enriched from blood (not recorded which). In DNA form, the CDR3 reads TGCGCCAGCAGCTTGGCCAATAGATACCAAGAGACCCAGTACTTC. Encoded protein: CASSLANRYQETQYF.